These T cell receptor beta chains were read from a single sample in a study of blood T cell repertoires in COVID-19. Using immunoSEQ multiplex PCR, the repertoire was profiled, and TCRdb retains in-frame clones only, with some absent. The sample has approximately 250,000 clones; about 86% are singletons. Input material: PBMCs or T cells enriched from blood (not recorded which). The receptors derive from a man aged 25-45 years with acute COVID-19. CDR3s include the opening cysteine and the closing phenylalanine or tryptophan. Each record gives: J gene, D gene, V gene, clone size, CDR3 DNA, CDR3 protein. D genes are given only for firm matches. The size of a clone is reported for some rows only, either as once, few or many, or as a class for expanded clones.

J gene: TRBJ1-2
D gene: NA
V gene: TRBV12-3/TRBV12-4
clone size: NA
CDR3 DNA: TGTGCCAGCAGTTTAGGGGGGGAGGTCGGCTACACCTTC
CDR3 protein: CASSLGGEVGYTF

J gene: TRBJ1-1
D gene: NA
V gene: TRBV2
clone size: NA
CDR3 DNA: TGTGCCAGCAGTGAACGCACGGTGAATGAAGCTTTCTTT
CDR3 protein: CASSERTVNEAFF

J gene: TRBJ2-5
D gene: NA
V gene: TRBV6-5
clone size: NA
CDR3 DNA: TGTGCCAGCAGCCGGACATTCTTGGGGGAGACCCAGTACTTC
CDR3 protein: CASSRTFLGETQYF

J gene: TRBJ2-3
D gene: NA
V gene: TRBV24-1
clone size: NA
CDR3 DNA: TGTGCCACCAGTTCGGGGACACCCGCAGATACGCAGTATTTT
CDR3 protein: CATSSGTPADTQYF

J gene: TRBJ1-6
D gene: NA
V gene: TRBV7-9
clone size: NA
CDR3 DNA: TGTGCCAGCAGCTTGCCAGGGAGGCTAATTCACCCTCTCCACTTT
CDR3 protein: CASSLPGRLIHPLHF

J gene: TRBJ2-2
D gene: NA
V gene: TRBV7-3
clone size: NA
CDR3 DNA: TGTGCCAGCAGCTTAAGCGGCGGGATGAACACCGGGGAGCTGTTTTTT
CDR3 protein: CASSLSGGMNTGELFF

J gene: TRBJ1-1
D gene: TRBD1
V gene: TRBV24-1
clone size: NA
CDR3 DNA: TGTGCCATCGCGGACAGGGTGACAGCTGAAGCTTTCTTT
CDR3 protein: CAIADRVTAEAFF

J gene: TRBJ1-4
D gene: NA
V gene: TRBV2
clone size: NA
CDR3 DNA: TGTGCCAGGCGGGACTGGATTAATGAAAAACTGTTTTTT
CDR3 protein: CARRDWINEKLFF

J gene: TRBJ1-3
D gene: TRBD1
V gene: TRBV19
clone size: NA
CDR3 DNA: TGTGCCAGTAATTTCGGGACAGGGGGATTGGCTGGAAACACCATATATTTT
CDR3 protein: CASNFGTGGLAGNTIYF

J gene: TRBJ1-1
D gene: NA
V gene: TRBV15
clone size: NA
CDR3 DNA: TGTGCCACCAGCAGAGCGGGGGGATTAAGGACTGAAGCTTTCTTT
CDR3 protein: CATSRAGGLRTEAFF

J gene: TRBJ1-3
D gene: NA
V gene: TRBV28
clone size: once
CDR3 DNA: TGTGCCAGCAGTTTAACGAGGAGCTCTGGAAACACCATATATTTT
CDR3 protein: CASSLTRSSGNTIYF

J gene: TRBJ1-1
D gene: NA
V gene: TRBV5-4
clone size: NA
CDR3 DNA: TGTGCCAGCAGCTTATTATGGACAGCCACAAACACTGAAGCTTTCTTT
CDR3 protein: CASSLLWTATNTEAFF

J gene: TRBJ2-1
D gene: TRBD1
V gene: TRBV5-1
clone size: NA
CDR3 DNA: TGCGCCAGCAGCGCCGGGACAGGCCTATACAATGAGCAGTTCTTC
CDR3 protein: CASSAGTGLYNEQFF

J gene: TRBJ2-1
D gene: TRBD2
V gene: TRBV20-1
clone size: NA
CDR3 DNA: TGCAGTGCTAGTGCCCTAGCGGGGAGATTATACAATGAGCAGTTCTTC
CDR3 protein: CSASALAGRLYNEQFF

J gene: TRBJ1-1
D gene: TRBD1
V gene: TRBV29-1
clone size: few
CDR3 DNA: TGCAGCGCTCGGACAGGTGAAGCTTTCTTT
CDR3 protein: CSARTGEAFF

J gene: TRBJ1-3
D gene: TRBD1
V gene: TRBV28
clone size: NA
CDR3 DNA: TGTGCCAGTTCCCGGGACAGGGCGGACACCATATATTTT
CDR3 protein: CASSRDRADTIYF

J gene: TRBJ2-4
D gene: TRBD2
V gene: TRBV6-2/TRBV6-3
clone size: NA
CDR3 DNA: TGTGCCAGCAGTACACCGGGAGGGCTTAGTAACATTCAGTACTTC
CDR3 protein: CASSTPGGLSNIQYF

J gene: TRBJ2-2
D gene: NA
V gene: TRBV7-6
clone size: NA
CDR3 DNA: TGTGCCAGCAGCTTGGCTAGCGTACAGCTGTTTTTT
CDR3 protein: CASSLASVQLFF

J gene: TRBJ2-5
D gene: TRBD1
V gene: TRBV7-2
clone size: NA
CDR3 DNA: TGTGCCAGCAGCTTAGCGGGACAGGCAAAAGAGACCCAGTACTTC
CDR3 protein: CASSLAGQAKETQYF

J gene: TRBJ1-1
D gene: NA
V gene: TRBV27
clone size: NA
CDR3 DNA: TGTGCCAGCAGTGTCTCCCTCAGGTCCCCGAACACTGAAGCTTTCTTT
CDR3 protein: CASSVSLRSPNTEAFF

J gene: TRBJ2-1
D gene: TRBD1
V gene: TRBV7-3
clone size: NA
CDR3 DNA: TGTGCCAGCAGCCTTGGGACAGGGGCAAATGAGCAGTTCTTC
CDR3 protein: CASSLGTGANEQFF

J gene: TRBJ1-1
D gene: NA
V gene: TRBV5-1
clone size: NA
CDR3 DNA: TGTGCCAGCAGCCCAGACAGGCCTTCGGATGAAGCTTTCTTT
CDR3 protein: CASSPDRPSDEAFF

J gene: TRBJ1-3
D gene: TRBD1
V gene: TRBV9
clone size: once
CDR3 DNA: TGTGCCAGCAGCGCCACAGGGGGCTCTGGAAACACCATATATTTT
CDR3 protein: CASSATGGSGNTIYF

J gene: TRBJ1-3
D gene: NA
V gene: TRBV6-5
clone size: NA
CDR3 DNA: TGTGCCAGCACCACGTTCGGGGGGGGAAACACCATATATTTT
CDR3 protein: CASTTFGGGNTIYF

J gene: TRBJ2-2
D gene: TRBD2
V gene: TRBV5-1
clone size: NA
CDR3 DNA: TGTGCCACCATGCTAGCGGGACCCACCGGGGAGCTGTTTTTT
CDR3 protein: CATMLAGPTGELFF

J gene: TRBJ2-1
D gene: NA
V gene: TRBV11-3
clone size: NA
CDR3 DNA: TGTGCCAGCAGCTTATTGTCGGCGGGTGAGCAGTTCTTC
CDR3 protein: CASSLLSAGEQFF

J gene: TRBJ1-2
D gene: NA
V gene: TRBV12-3/TRBV12-4
clone size: NA
CDR3 DNA: TGTGCCAGCAGTGGGGCGGGAGGCTACACCTTC
CDR3 protein: CASSGAGGYTF

J gene: TRBJ1-6
D gene: NA
V gene: TRBV10-1
clone size: NA
CDR3 DNA: TGCGCCAGCAGGGGGGACAAATGGTCGCCCCTCCACTTT
CDR3 protein: CASRGDKWSPLHF

J gene: TRBJ2-5
D gene: TRBD1
V gene: TRBV9
clone size: NA
CDR3 DNA: TGTGCCAGCAGCATCACACAGGGGGCGTTCGGAGAGACCCAGTACTTC
CDR3 protein: CASSITQGAFGETQYF

J gene: TRBJ1-2
D gene: NA
V gene: TRBV5-6
clone size: NA
CDR3 DNA: TGTGCCAGCAGCTCGGGACTTATTAACTATGGCTACACCTTC
CDR3 protein: CASSSGLINYGYTF

J gene: TRBJ2-1
D gene: TRBD2
V gene: TRBV7-3
clone size: NA
CDR3 DNA: TGTGCCAGCAGCTTAAGGCCCCGATCGGTAGCGGGGGCGGTGGGTGAGCAGTTCTTC
CDR3 protein: CASSLRPRSVAGAVGEQFF

J gene: TRBJ2-3
D gene: TRBD2
V gene: TRBV6-6
clone size: few
CDR3 DNA: TGTGCCAGCAGTTACTCAAAGCTAGCGGGAGGGTGGTTGCAGTATTTT
CDR3 protein: CASSYSKLAGGWLQYF

J gene: TRBJ1-4
D gene: NA
V gene: TRBV18
clone size: NA
CDR3 DNA: TGTGCCAGCTCACCGAGGACAGATGAAAAACTGTTTTTT
CDR3 protein: CASSPRTDEKLFF

J gene: TRBJ1-3
D gene: NA
V gene: TRBV5-1
clone size: NA
CDR3 DNA: TGCGCCAGCAGCTTGGGTGGGCAGGCTGGAAACACCATATATTTT
CDR3 protein: CASSLGGQAGNTIYF

J gene: TRBJ2-1
D gene: TRBD2
V gene: TRBV3-1/TRBV3-2
clone size: once
CDR3 DNA: TGTGCCAGCAGCCAAGATCCGGGGGGGGGCTACAATGAGCAGTTCTTC
CDR3 protein: CASSQDPGGGYNEQFF

J gene: TRBJ2-6
D gene: NA
V gene: TRBV18
clone size: NA
CDR3 DNA: TGTGCCAGCTCACCACCAGTGGCTTCTGGGGCCAACGTCCTGACTTTC
CDR3 protein: CASSPPVASGANVLTF

J gene: TRBJ2-1
D gene: TRBD2
V gene: TRBV29-1
clone size: NA
CDR3 DNA: TGCAGCGCAGCCGGGACTAGCGGGAGTAGACCCCTCTTC
CDR3 protein: CSAAGTSGSRPLF

J gene: TRBJ1-1
D gene: TRBD1
V gene: TRBV6-5
clone size: NA
CDR3 DNA: TGTGCCACCACAACAGACAGGGGGCGAGGGACTGAAGCTTTCTTT
CDR3 protein: CATTTDRGRGTEAFF

J gene: TRBJ1-2
D gene: TRBD1
V gene: TRBV27
clone size: NA
CDR3 DNA: TGTGCCAGCAGTCCCGGGACAGGGTTTTCCTCGGGGGGCTACACCTTC
CDR3 protein: CASSPGTGFSSGGYTF

J gene: TRBJ1-2
D gene: TRBD1
V gene: TRBV29-1
clone size: NA
CDR3 DNA: TGCAGCGTGGAAGAGGACAGGGGGGACTATGGCTACACCTTC
CDR3 protein: CSVEEDRGDYGYTF

J gene: TRBJ2-1
D gene: NA
V gene: TRBV5-1
clone size: NA
CDR3 DNA: TGCGCCAGCAGCTTATCCCGTAATGAGCAGTTCTTC
CDR3 protein: CASSLSRNEQFF

J gene: TRBJ1-2
D gene: NA
V gene: TRBV28
clone size: NA
CDR3 DNA: TGTGCCAGCAGTTTGCCCCTGGGTTCCGGGGGCTACACCTTC
CDR3 protein: CASSLPLGSGGYTF

J gene: TRBJ2-1
D gene: TRBD2
V gene: TRBV5-6
clone size: NA
CDR3 DNA: TGTGCCAGCAGCGTACCGACTAGCGGGAGTGTAAATGAGCAGTTCTTC
CDR3 protein: CASSVPTSGSVNEQFF

J gene: TRBJ1-2
D gene: TRBD1
V gene: TRBV6-1
clone size: NA
CDR3 DNA: TGTGCCAGCAGTGCTCGGGGTGGGACAGGGGGAACGCGGTATGCGGATGGCTACACCTTC
CDR3 protein: CASSARGGTGGTRYADGYTF

J gene: TRBJ1-6
D gene: NA
V gene: TRBV2
clone size: NA
CDR3 DNA: TGTGCCAGCAGCCCCGACAGGAATTCACCCCTCCACTTT
CDR3 protein: CASSPDRNSPLHF

J gene: TRBJ1-5
D gene: NA
V gene: TRBV6-4
clone size: NA
CDR3 DNA: TGTGCCAGCAGACAGGGTAGGGGCCAGCCCCAGCATTTT
CDR3 protein: CASRQGRGQPQHF